This entry lists 32 T cell receptor beta chains sequenced from one sample in a study of T cells after yellow fever vaccination. MiXCR, applied by TCRdb to the 5' RACE reads, yields one record per CDR3 protein. Among some 350,000 distinct CDR3 sequences listed, about 4% were seen once. The sample here was PBMCs, taken 5 days after the yellow fever booster vaccination. All receptors derive from a man aged 18 to 35 who received the YFV17D yellow fever vaccine.

This clonotype was seen repeatedly, ten times or more. The chain recombines TRBV9 with TRBJ1-3; 9 bases fit TRBD1. CDR3 length equals 14 residues. Trimming cost V 6 bases and J 3 bases; bases outside gene matches: 4. The germline V gene has CDR1 SGDLS and CDR2 YYNGEE. The CDR3 sequence: CASNTGGGGNTIYF. The CDR3 DNA sequence: TGTGCCAGCAACACAGGGGGCGGTGGAAACACCATATATTTT.

The V and J genes are TRBV20-1 and TRBJ2-1; TRBD1 aligns across 7 bases. Germline CDR1 DFQATT, CDR2 SNEGSKA (reference sequence). This CDR3 has 14 residues. The V segment lost 7 bases and the J segment 3 bases; nucleotides outside the gene matches: 9. CDR3 amino acids: CSGRKGALYNEQFF. The CDR3, as DNA: TGCAGTGGCAGGAAGGGGGCGCTCTACAATGAGCAGTTCTTC.

This clonotype was recorded a few times. The V call is TRBV12-2, the J call TRBJ2-7; no check of the table's D call, TRBD2, against the DNA was made. TRBV12-2 is given as a pseudogene. The length of the CDR3 is 19 residues. The CDR3 loop is CASRFWARAGGPYSYEQYV. CDR3 nucleotides: TGTGCAAGTCGCTTTTGGGCTCGAGCGGGGGGACCCTACTCCTACGAGCAGTACGTC.

This clonotype was recorded a few times. J is TRBJ2-7 and V is TRBV6-6; no firm D call. The CDR3 is 15 residues long. The V end lost 0 bases, the J end lost 0 bases, and 9 bases lay between the germline ends. From germline, CDR1 is MNHNY and CDR2 SVGAGI (reference sequence). The CDR3 nucleotides are TGTGCCAGCAGTTACTCTCCCTGGAGCTCCTACGAGCAGTACGTC. Translated, it gives CASSYSPWSSYEQYV.

This clonotype was counted a few times. V and J are TRBV4-1 and TRBJ1-2; no clear D gene. Trimming took off 4 bases at V and 6 bases at J, with 21 bases between the two ends. From germline, CDR1 is MGHRA and CDR2 YSYEKL. This CDR3 comprises 16 residues. CDR3 amino acids: CASSRVFLRGGNGYTF. In DNA form, the CDR3 reads TGCGCCAGCAGCCGAGTTTTCCTTCGGGGAGGAAATGGCTACACCTTC.

The V and J genes are TRBV16 and TRBJ2-2; D ambiguous. V gave up 2 bases and J gave up 0 bases, with 10 bases separating them. Per the germline V gene, CDR1 is KGHSY and CDR2 is FQNENV. The CDR3 has 16 amino acids. The CDR3 DNA is TGTGCCAGCAGCCAAGGGCAGGCAGCGAACACCGGGGAGCTGTTTTTT. Translation: CASSQGQAANTGELFF.

This clonotype was recorded at least ten times. The chain uses TRBV7-2 and TRBJ1-1, with a tentative D call TRBD1 (5 bases). The V gene's germline CDR1 is SGHTA and CDR2 FQGNSA. The CDR3 contains 12 residues. V lost 5 bases to trimming and J lost 5 bases, with 9 bases between them. CDR3 DNA: TGTGCCAGCAGCCGGGGGAGGACTGAAGCTTTCTTT. It translates to CASSRGRTEAFF.

This clonotype was seen more than once but under ten times. The chain carries TRBV12-3 or TRBV12-4 and TRBJ2-2; 7 bases are shared with TRBD1. The junction had 11 bases not matched to a gene; V was cut back by 7 bases and J by 6 bases. The CDR3 runs 15 residues. The CDR3 coding sequence is TGTGCCAGCACCCTTAGTGGGCAGGGGGCCGGGGAGCTGTTTTTT. Its translation: CASTLSGQGAGELFF.

The rearrangement links TRBV29-1 to TRBJ2-1, with D possibly matching TRBD1 (5 bases). The CDR3 length is 15 residues. Germline CDR1 reads SQVTM; CDR2 reads ANQGSEA. V gave up 2 bases and J gave up 3 bases, with 14 bases separating them. The CDR3 region is CSVERKGRGYNEQFF. DNA of the CDR3: TGCAGCGTTGAACGTAAAGGAAGGGGCTACAATGAGCAGTTCTTC.

This clonotype was seen many times. The chain combines TRBV5-1 with TRBJ2-7; D is ambiguous. The CDR3 is made up of 12 amino acids. Germline V gene lookup returns CDR1 SGHRS and CDR2 YFSETQ. The V and J ends lost 0 bases and 3 bases respectively, with 4 bases between them. CDR3 coding DNA: TGCGCCAGCAGCTTGGAAGGCTACGAGCAGTACGTC. Protein sequence: CASSLEGYEQYV.

The chain carries TRBV4-1 and TRBJ1-1; D remains unclear. V was clipped by 4 bases and J by 1 base, with 10 bases between them. The CDR3 loop spans 14 amino acids. From germline, CDR1 is MGHRA and CDR2 YSYEKL. The CDR3 region is CASSRGRSNTEAFF. For the CDR3, the DNA is TGCGCCAGCAGCCGAGGACGGTCGAACACTGAAGCTTTCTTT.

The chain combines TRBV7-2 with TRBJ2-7, with D perhaps matching TRBD1 or TRBD2 (5 bases each). V was pared by 5 bases and J by 3 bases, with 17 bases between. The CDR3 loop spans 15 amino acids. Germline-derived CDR1 and CDR2 are SGHTA and FQGNSA. The CDR3 nucleotides read TGTGCCAGCAGCCCCTCCGGGGCCTTCTTCTACGAGCAGTACGTC. It is translated as CASSPSGAFFYEQYV.

In this sample, this clonotype turned up a few times. V is TRBV5-1 and J is TRBJ1-6; D is perhaps TRBD1 (5 bases). This CDR3 region has 15 residues. The V gene lost 2 bases and the J gene lost 4 bases, with 10 bases spanning the gap. CDR1 and CDR2 from the germline V gene are SGHRS and YFSETQ. The CDR3 sequence is CASSLGDAYNSPLHF. CDR3 DNA sequence: TGCGCCAGCAGCTTAGGGGACGCTTATAATTCACCCCTCCACTTT.

The V gene is TRBV19, the J gene TRBJ1-5, with no clear D. CDR1 and CDR2 from the germline V gene are LNHDA and SQIVND (reference sequence). V was cut by 0 bases and J by 7 bases, with 13 bases left in between. This CDR3 region has 15 residues. The CDR3 spells CASSIDPGPRQPQHF. CDR3 coding DNA: TGTGCCAGTAGTATAGACCCGGGTCCGAGGCAGCCCCAGCATTTT.

The J gene is TRBJ2-1, the V gene TRBV19; TRBD2 matches at 7 bases. V trimming: 6 bases; J trimming: 6 bases; junction bases outside the gene matches: 11. The germline gives CDR1 LNHDA, CDR2 SQIVND (reference sequence). The CDR3 contains 15 residues. The CDR3: CASRTSGVRGNEQFF. The CDR3, as DNA: TGTGCCAGTAGGACCAGCGGGGTTAGGGGCAATGAGCAGTTCTTC.

This clonotype was seen at least ten times. The chain has TRBV29-1 and TRBJ2-3; D is unclear. The CDR3 loop spans 12 amino acids. V was pared by 4 bases and J by 2 bases, with 7 bases between. CDR1 is SQVTM, CDR2 ANQGSEA, per germline. CDR3 nucleotides: TGCAGCGTTGTAGACAACACAGATACGCAGTATTTT. Translation gives CSVVDNTDTQYF.

This clonotype was detected many times. The chain combines TRBV20-1 with TRBJ2-2; 10 bases are a match to TRBD2. With 6 bases clipped from V and 0 bases from J, the junction kept 7 bases outside the gene matches. CDR3 length equals 16 residues. Germline loops: CDR1 DFQATT, CDR2 SNEGSKA (reference sequence). The CDR3: CSASLAGSSNTGELFF. The CDR3 bases are TGCAGTGCCTCACTAGCGGGGAGCTCGAACACCGGGGAGCTGTTTTTT.

This clonotype has ten or more counts. V usage is TRBV12-3 or TRBV12-4 and J usage is TRBJ2-2, with D perhaps TRBD1 (5 bases). This CDR3 is 14 amino acids long. V lost 5 bases and J 1 base, leaving 8 bases between the germline ends. This CDR3 is CASSRQMNTGELFF. In DNA form, the CDR3 reads TGTGCCAGCAGTCGACAGATGAACACCGGGGAGCTGTTTTTT.

This chain links TRBV18 with TRBJ2-6; TRBD1 might be the D (6 bases). Looked up from germline, CDR1 is KGHSH and CDR2 is LQKENI. V gave up 2 bases and J gave up 1 base, with 15 bases separating them. The CDR3 consists of 18 residues. The CDR3, as DNA: TGTGCCAGCTCACCAGAGGGGGTCTTCGTATCTGGGGCCAACGTCCTGACTTTC. It yields the protein CASSPEGVFVSGANVLTF.

The sample holds a few counts of this clonotype. The chain couples TRBV9 to TRBJ1-5, with no clear D. The V gene lost 0 bases and the J gene lost 6 bases, with 13 bases spanning the gap. The CDR3 covers 15 residues. Germline CDR1 is SGDLS and CDR2 is YYNGEE. CDR3 sequence: CASSVEPSLGQPQHF. In nucleotides, the CDR3 is TGTGCCAGCAGCGTAGAACCCTCGCTGGGTCAGCCCCAGCATTTT.

This clonotype was picked up many times. The rearrangement links TRBV5-1 to TRBJ2-2; unclear D gene. The CDR3 covers 13 residues. V was shortened by 1 base and J by 5 bases, with 6 bases between the two germline ends. CDR1 is SGHRS and CDR2 is YFSETQ in the germline V gene. CDR3 sequence (DNA): TGCGCCAGCAGCTTGATGGGGACCGGGGAGCTGTTTTTT. It translates to CASSLMGTGELFF.

This clonotype was seen only a few times. The rearrangement links TRBV2 to TRBJ1-1; no reliable D call. Germline CDR1 is SNHLY and CDR2 is FYNNEI. V was trimmed by 6 bases and J by 1 base, leaving 12 bases between them. CDR3 length: 14 amino acids. In nucleotides, the CDR3 is TGTGCCAGCAGCGAAAGCGGGCGGAACACTGAAGCTTTCTTT. This encodes CASSESGRNTEAFF. The complete variable domain, with remaining parts taken from reference TRBV2 and TRBJ1-1, reads EPEVTQTPSHQVTQMGQEVILRCVPISNHLYFYWYRQILGQKVEFLVSFYNNEISEKSEIFDDQFSVERPDGSNFTLKIRSTKLEDSAMYFCASSESGRNTEAFFGQGTRLTVV.

The chain links TRBV7-9 to TRBJ1-2, with a tentative D call TRBD1 (6 bases). This CDR3 region has 13 residues. Trimming took off 3 bases at V and 8 bases at J, with 13 bases between the two ends. Germline values: CDR1 SEHNR, CDR2 FQNEAQ (reference sequence). The chain's CDR3 is CASSFRGGDGYTF. Here the CDR3 DNA reads TGTGCCAGCAGCTTTAGGGGGGGCGACGGCTACACCTTC. Drawing the rest from reference TRBV7-9 and TRBJ1-2, the complete variable domain is DTGVSQNPRHKITKRGQNVTFRCDPISEHNRLYWYRQTLGQGPEFLTYFQNEAQLEKSRLLSDRFSAERPKGSFSTLEIQRTEQGDSAMYLCASSFRGGDGYTFGSGTRLTVV.

The table lists this clonotype with a few counts. V and J are TRBV12-3 or TRBV12-4 and TRBJ2-7; D is unresolved. The V end was cut by 3 bases, the J end by 0 bases, with 6 bases between. CDR3 length: 13 amino acids. The CDR3 DNA reads as TGTGCCAGCAGTTTTTCGGACTCCTACGAGCAGTACTTC. Amino acid sequence: CASSFSDSYEQYF.

This clonotype turned up a few times. V gene TRBV12-3 or TRBV12-4 combines with J gene TRBJ2-7, with D perhaps being TRBD1 or TRBD2 (5 bases each). The CDR3 has 14 amino acids. V was cut by 4 bases and J by 1 base, with 11 bases left in between. CDR3: CASSYGDGSYEQYF. The CDR3 bases are TGTGCCAGCAGTTACGGGGACGGATCCTACGAGCAGTACTTC.

In its sample, this clonotype was seen a few times. The rearrangement uses TRBV28 and TRBJ1-4; D is possibly TRBD1 (5 bases). Germline CDR1 is MDHEN and CDR2 is SYDVKM. The CDR3 extends over 17 amino acids. The ends were cut back, 6 bases at V and 4 bases at J, with 21 bases in the middle. For the CDR3, the DNA is TGTGCCAGCAGCCCGACAGTTTTGGGGCCCGATAATGAAAAACTGTTTTTT. This sequence encodes CASSPTVLGPDNEKLFF.

This chain joins TRBV10-3 and TRBJ2-3; 8 positions match TRBD2. The V gene end was trimmed by 5 bases and the J gene end by 5 bases; junction bases not matched to a gene: 9. The CDR3 is 15 residues long. In germline, CDR1 is ENHRY, CDR2 SYGVKD. CDR3 amino acids: CAISQTGGQGDTQYF. In nucleotides, the CDR3 is TGTGCCATCAGTCAAACGGGGGGGCAAGGAGATACGCAGTATTTT.

The chain is built from TRBV5-1 and TRBJ2-1; D may match TRBD1 or TRBD2 (5 bases each). Trimming took 3 bases from V and 9 from J, leaving 13 bases between them. Germline CDR1 is SGHRS and CDR2 is YFSETQ. The CDR3 sequence is 13 residues long. The CDR3 loop is CASSSRGYGEQFF. The CDR3 DNA is TGCGCCAGCAGCTCCCGGGGCTATGGTGAGCAGTTCTTC. Full variable domain (outside the CDR3, taken from reference TRBV5-1 and TRBJ2-1): KAGVTQTPRYLIKTRGQQVTLSCSPISGHRSVSWYQQTPGQGLQFLFEYFSETQRNKGNFPGRFSGRQFSNSRSEMNVSTLELGDSALYLCASSSRGYGEQFFGPGTRLTVL.

The table lists this clonotype with many counts. The chain uses TRBV6-1 and TRBJ2-5; 7 nucleotides match TRBD2. V lost 6 bases, J lost 5 bases, and 9 bases stayed unmatched. The germline V gene has CDR1 MNHNS and CDR2 SASEGT. This CDR3 comprises 14 residues. DNA for the CDR3: TGTGCCAGCAGAAAGGGGAGGGAATGGGAGACCCAGTACTTC. Translation: CASRKGREWETQYF.

This clonotype was detected many times. This rearrangement joins TRBV9 to TRBJ2-5, with TRBD2 identical over 8 bases. V lost 4 bases, J lost 5 bases, and 16 bases stayed unmatched. The CDR3 totals 17 residues. Germline CDR1 is SGDLS and CDR2 is YYNGEE. Here the CDR3 reads CASSPRSSSGGAETQYF. As DNA, the CDR3 is TGTGCCAGCAGCCCCCGCTCCTCCAGCGGGGGCGCCGAGACCCAGTACTTC. The whole variable domain, filled in from reference TRBV9 and TRBJ2-5, reads DSGVTQTPKHLITATGQRVTLRCSPRSGDLSVYWYQQSLDQGLQFLIQYYNGEERAKGNILERFSAQQFPDLHSELNLSSLELGDSALYFCASSPRSSSGGAETQYFGPGTRLLVL.

This clonotype was seen repeatedly, ten times or more. This chain connects TRBV5-4 to TRBJ2-2; TRBD2 aligns across 7 bases. V was clipped by 0 bases and J by 4 bases; unmatched bases: 9. The CDR3 is made up of 17 amino acids. Germline-derived CDR1 and CDR2 are SGHNT and YYREEE (reference sequence). CDR3 sequence reads: CASSLGLAGFGTGELFF. CDR3 coding DNA: TGTGCCAGCAGCTTGGGTTTAGCGGGTTTTGGCACCGGGGAGCTGTTTTTT. The full variable domain, its missing parts supplied by reference TRBV5-4 and TRBJ2-2, is ETGVTQSPTHLIKTRGQQVTLRCSSQSGHNTVSWYQQALGQGPQFIFQYYREEENGRGNFPPRFSGLQFPNYSSELNVNALELDDSALYLCASSLGLAGFGTGELFFGEGSRLTVL.

This clonotype was observed many times. The chain is built from TRBV4-2 and TRBJ2-7; D gene unclear. Germline CDR1 reads LGHNA; CDR2 reads YNFKEQ. There are 17 residues in the CDR3. The V and J ends lost 4 bases and 5 bases respectively, with 24 bases between them. The CDR3 sequence: CASSRPETPATPDEQYF. The CDR3 nucleotides read TGTGCCAGCAGCCGCCCAGAAACCCCAGCCACTCCAGACGAGCAGTACTTC.